The 4 T cell receptor beta chains presented below share a single source sample, sequenced in a study of cytomegalovirus exposure and HLA in healthy donors. The PCR contained 60 Vbeta and 13 Jbeta primers. The repertoire was sequenced with immunoSEQ multiplex PCR; TCRdb's copy has only in-frame clones and lacks some. This sample contains about 200,000 clones. Material: PBMCs. Receptor source: a woman aged 30 to 39 in good health and CMV-seropositive.

This chain links TRBV11-2 with TRBJ2-1; TRBD2 matches 11 bases. Germline CDR1 and CDR2: SGHAT and FQNNGV. The CDR3 runs to 15 residues. The J segment lost 4 bases and the V segment lost 4 bases, leaving 3 bases of the junction unmatched. This chain's CDR3 is CASSSGTSGYNEQFF. The CDR3 nucleotides read TGTGCCAGCAGCTCGGGGACTAGCGGTTACAATGAGCAGTTCTTC.

The rearrangement links TRBV6-5 to TRBJ2-3, with 7 bases aligning to TRBD2. Trimming took 9 bases from V and 0 from J; bases not matched to a gene: 6. The CDR3 is 14 amino acids. Germline V lookup: CDR1 MNHEY, CDR2 SVGAGI. Here the CDR3 reads CASQSSGSTDTQYF. Written as DNA, the CDR3 is TGTGCCAGTCAATCTAGCGGCAGCACAGATACGCAGTATTTT.

CDR3 in DNA: TGTGCCAGCAAACCCGGACAGGGAGGACGTGGCTACACCTTC. Protein sequence: CASKPGQGGRGYTF. The V and J genes are TRBV6-5 and TRBJ1-2; 8 bases line up with TRBD1. This CDR3 region has 14 residues. Germline CDR1 is MNHEY and CDR2 is SVGAGI. With 7 bases clipped from V and 7 bases from J, the junction kept 11 bases outside the gene matches.

This chain connects TRBV5-5 to TRBJ2-3, with 10 bases aligning to TRBD2. The germline V gene has CDR1 SGHKS and CDR2 YYEKEE (reference sequence). After removal of 3 bases from V and 10 bases from J, the junction contained 11 bases not matched to a gene. This CDR3 spans 15 amino acids. This CDR3 is CASSSLAGAPSAQYF. CDR3 coding DNA: TGTGCCAGCAGCTCGCTAGCGGGGGCCCCGTCGGCGCAGTATTTT.